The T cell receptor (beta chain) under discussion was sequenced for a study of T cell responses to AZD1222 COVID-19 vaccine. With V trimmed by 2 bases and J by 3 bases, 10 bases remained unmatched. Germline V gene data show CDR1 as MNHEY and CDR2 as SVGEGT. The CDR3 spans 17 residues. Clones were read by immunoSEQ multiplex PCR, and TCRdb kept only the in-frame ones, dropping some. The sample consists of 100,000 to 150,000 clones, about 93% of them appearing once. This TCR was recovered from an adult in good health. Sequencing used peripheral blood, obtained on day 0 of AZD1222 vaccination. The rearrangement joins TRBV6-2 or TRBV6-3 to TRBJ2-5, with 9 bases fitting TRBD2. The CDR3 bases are TGTGCCAGCAGTTACACCCCCGTACTAGCGGGTAAAGAGACCCAGTACTTC. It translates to CASSYTPVLAGKETQYF.